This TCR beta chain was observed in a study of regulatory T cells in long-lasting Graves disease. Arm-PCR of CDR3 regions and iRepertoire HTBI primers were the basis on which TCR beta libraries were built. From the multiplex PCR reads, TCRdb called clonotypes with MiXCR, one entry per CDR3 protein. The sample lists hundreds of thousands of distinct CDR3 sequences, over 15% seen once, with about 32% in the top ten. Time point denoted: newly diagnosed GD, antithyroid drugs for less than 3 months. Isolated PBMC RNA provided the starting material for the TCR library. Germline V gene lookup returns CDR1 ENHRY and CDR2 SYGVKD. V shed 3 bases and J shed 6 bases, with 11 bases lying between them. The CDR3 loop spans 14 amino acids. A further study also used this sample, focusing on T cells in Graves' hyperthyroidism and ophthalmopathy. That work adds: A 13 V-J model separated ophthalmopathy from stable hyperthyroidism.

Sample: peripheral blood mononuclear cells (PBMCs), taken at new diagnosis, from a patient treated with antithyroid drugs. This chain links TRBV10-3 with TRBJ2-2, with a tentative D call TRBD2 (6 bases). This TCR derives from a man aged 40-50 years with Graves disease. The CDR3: CAISELASPGELFF. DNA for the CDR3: TGTGCCATCAGTGAACTAGCATCCCCCGGGGAGCTGTTTTTT.